The clone carrying this TCR beta chain was seen ten or more times. Looked up from germline, CDR1 is DFQATT and CDR2 is SNEGSKA (reference sequence). Trimming left V 6 bases short and J 9 bases short, with 15 bases between. The CDR3 extends over 12 amino acids. The data belong to a study of T-cell reconstitution after alpha-beta-depleted transplantation in children. Unique molecular identifiers were used in preparing the TCRbeta library. TCRdb re-derived calls from the PCR reads in MiXCR, one entry per CDR3 protein. This sample yields about 230,000 distinct CDR3 sequences, of which over 9.5% are seen a single time; approximately 5% belongs to the top ten.

This TCR derives from a human donor who donated a stem cell graft to a child with SCID. Sequencing was performed on PBMCs from the stem cell graft donor, taken from the stem cell graft. The chain recombines TRBV20-1 with TRBJ2-1, with D tentatively TRBD1 or TRBD2 (6 bases each). The CDR3: CSAVQGLIEQFF. Written as DNA, the CDR3 is TGCAGTGCGGTACAGGGACTGATTGAGCAGTTCTTC.